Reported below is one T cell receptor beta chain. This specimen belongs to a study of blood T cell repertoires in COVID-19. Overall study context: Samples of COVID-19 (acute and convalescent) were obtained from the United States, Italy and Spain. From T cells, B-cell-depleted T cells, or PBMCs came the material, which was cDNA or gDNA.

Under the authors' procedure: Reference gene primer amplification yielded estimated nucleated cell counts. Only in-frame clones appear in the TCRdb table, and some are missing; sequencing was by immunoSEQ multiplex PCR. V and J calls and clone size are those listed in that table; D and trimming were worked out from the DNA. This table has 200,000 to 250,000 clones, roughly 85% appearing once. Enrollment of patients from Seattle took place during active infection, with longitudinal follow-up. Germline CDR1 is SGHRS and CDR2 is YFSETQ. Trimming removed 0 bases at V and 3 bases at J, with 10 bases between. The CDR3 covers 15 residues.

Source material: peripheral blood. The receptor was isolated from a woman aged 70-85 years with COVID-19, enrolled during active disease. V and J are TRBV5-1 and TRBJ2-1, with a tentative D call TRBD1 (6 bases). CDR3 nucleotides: TGCGCCAGCAGCTTGGACAGGGATCACTACAATGAGCAGTTCTTC. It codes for CASSLDRDHYNEQFF.